This TCR beta chain was captured in a study of chemoradiotherapy in HPV16-positive cancers. General study findings and limits: During treatment, candidate HPV-specific clones and E7-related motifs expanded in tumor.

Trimming left V 0 bases short and J 7 bases short, with 4 bases between. The V gene's germline CDR1 is MRHNA and CDR2 SNTAGT. This CDR3 is 12 amino acids long. Remarks on this clone: As yet, its antigen is unknown.

Generated by immunoSEQ multiplex PCR, the TCRdb table keeps only in-frame clones and is missing some. This repertoire shows about 1,800 clones, about three quarters found once; its top ten account for more than 15%. This sequence originates from a human donor with HPV-associated anogenital cancer. This material consisted of tumor tissue, taken from a patient who underwent chemoradiotherapy. This chain joins TRBV6-4 and TRBJ2-1; unclear D gene. The CDR3 protein is CASSDSGNEQFF. In DNA, the CDR3 is TGTGCCAGCAGTGACTCGGGAAATGAGCAGTTCTTC.